The next 25 T cell receptor beta chains were all read from a single sample in a study of control samples from healthy donors and cancer patients. Data came from immunoSEQ multiplex PCR; TCRdb stores just in-frame clones and leaves some out. The data contain about 120,000 clones, roughly 90% of them singletons. The sample was blood. The receptors here all came from a man in his forties or fifties in good health.

The rearrangement uses TRBV30 and TRBJ1-1; D may be TRBD1 (5 bases). The germline V gene encodes CDR1 GTSNPN and CDR2 SVGIG (reference sequence). V dropped 2 bases and J dropped 1 base, with 11 bases sitting between them. This CDR3 has 14 residues. The CDR3 region has the DNA TGTGCCTGGAGTACCGGGGCCACGAACACTGAAGCTTTCTTT. This sequence encodes CAWSTGATNTEAFF.

This clone was found once. The gene calls are TRBV25-1 and TRBJ1-1; D is possibly TRBD1 (6 bases). Deletions cut 3 bases from V and 11 bases from J, with 13 bases between. This CDR3 region has 12 residues. CDR1 is MGHDK, CDR2 SYGVNS, per germline. The CDR3 DNA sequence: TGTGCCAGCAGTGATCAACAGGGTAGGGCTTTCTTT. Translating gives CASSDQQGRAFF.

This chain links TRBV29-1 with TRBJ1-1; no clear D. There are 13 residues in the CDR3. Germline assignment: CDR1 SQVTM and CDR2 ANQGSEA. The CDR3 spells CSGIDGENTEAFF. The CDR3 nucleotides are TGCAGTGGGATAGACGGGGAGAACACTGAAGCTTTCTTT.

The J gene is TRBJ1-2, the V gene TRBV20-1; D is unclear. The CDR3 is 11 amino acids. Germline CDR1 DFQATT, CDR2 SNEGSKA (reference sequence). The V end lost 3 bases, the J end lost 5 bases, and 7 bases lay between the germline ends. The CDR3 sequence is CSASQLYGYTF. The CDR3 nucleotides are TGCAGTGCTAGTCAGTTATATGGCTACACCTTC.

The chain recombines TRBV3-1 (or the pseudogene TRBV3-2) with TRBJ2-7, with D perhaps matching TRBD1 or TRBD2 (5 bases each). The length of the CDR3 is 14 residues. The germline V gene encodes CDR1 LGHDT and CDR2 YNNKEL (reference sequence). Trimming left V 1 base short and J 3 bases short, with 10 bases between. The CDR3: CASSQGSRGYEQYF. The CDR3 DNA follows: TGTGCCAGCAGCCAAGGTTCGAGGGGCTACGAGCAGTACTTC.

This chain links TRBV2 with TRBJ2-3, with D possibly TRBD1 on 6 matching bases. With 2 bases removed from V and 2 bases from J, the gap between germline ends came to 11 bases. The germline V gene encodes CDR1 SNHLY and CDR2 FYNNEI. CDR3 length equals 15 residues. The CDR3 region has the DNA TGTGCCAGCAGTGAACAGGGGTTTTTCACAGATACGCAGTATTTT. Protein product: CASSEQGFFTDTQYF.

The chain uses TRBV13 and TRBJ1-5; no clear D. Trimming stripped 2 bases from V and 1 base from J, with 6 bases between. This CDR3 is built from 14 residues. CDR1 PRHDT and CDR2 FYEKMQ come from the germline V gene (reference sequence). The CDR3 protein is CASSLRGSNQPQHF. As DNA, the CDR3 is TGTGCCAGCAGCTTACGAGGGAGCAATCAGCCCCAGCATTTT.

The gene calls are TRBV29-1 and TRBJ1-2; weak D call: TRBD1 (5 bases). The CDR3 totals 12 residues. Germline V gene lookup returns CDR1 SQVTM and CDR2 ANQGSEA. V lost 3 bases and J 4 bases, leaving 9 bases between the germline ends. The CDR3 region is CSVDQGGYGYTF. The DNA of the CDR3 is TGCAGCGTTGACCAGGGTGGCTATGGCTACACCTTC.

CDR3 region: CASSVGGTGALYGYTF. The CDR3 DNA sequence: TGTGCCAGCAGCGTAGGGGGGACAGGGGCCCTCTATGGCTACACCTTC. This chain joins TRBV9 and TRBJ1-2; 10 nucleotides line up with TRBD1. V shed 0 bases and J 4 bases; nucleotides not matched to a gene: 6. Germline CDR1 is SGDLS and CDR2 is YYNGEE. The CDR3 has 16 residues.

In DNA, the CDR3 is TGTGCCAGCAGCTTGGAGGCAGATACGCAGTATTTT. This sequence encodes CASSLEADTQYF. The chain couples TRBV5-6 to TRBJ2-3; D not certain. V lost 0 bases to trimming and J lost 4 bases, with 3 bases between them. CDR1 and CDR2 (germline): SGHDT, YYEEEE. There are 12 residues in the CDR3.

The chain is built from TRBV30 and TRBJ2-7; TRBD1 might be the D (5 bases). The CDR3 covers 13 residues. CDR1 and CDR2 (germline): GTSNPN, SVGIG (reference sequence). The V end was cut by 3 bases, the J end by 0 bases, with 9 bases between. The CDR3 sequence is CAWSLGASYEQYF. The CDR3 DNA reads TGTGCCTGGAGCCTTGGGGCCTCCTACGAGCAGTACTTC.

Concerning this clone: The sample has other DNA sequences that encode this CDR3 too. The chain recombines TRBV18 with TRBJ1-1; TRBD1 agrees at 9 bases. The CDR3 sequence is 14 residues long. Looked up from germline, CDR1 is KGHSH and CDR2 is LQKENI. J lost 1 base, V lost 6 bases, and 3 bases had no gene match. The CDR3 DNA reads TGTGCCAGCTCCTTGGGACAGGGGAACACTGAAGCTTTCTTT. This translates into CASSLGQGNTEAFF.

This clone was counted once. The chain links TRBV6-5 to TRBJ1-2; maybe TRBD1 (5 bases). Trimming removed 0 bases at V and 8 bases at J, with 13 bases between. The CDR3 contains 14 residues. Germline-derived CDR1 and CDR2 are MNHEY and SVGAGI. This CDR3 is CASSYSWGPGGYTF. The CDR3 DNA follows: TGTGCCAGCAGTTACTCGTGGGGCCCGGGGGGCTACACCTTC.

The V gene is TRBV3-1 (or the pseudogene TRBV3-2), the J gene TRBJ2-2; tentative D call: TRBD2 (6 bases). Germline assignment: CDR1 LGHDT and CDR2 YNNKEL (reference sequence). The V end was cut by 1 base, the J end by 0 bases, with 9 bases between. This CDR3 is built from 16 residues. In DNA form, the CDR3 reads TGTGCCAGCAGCCAAGGCGCGGGGTCGAACACCGGGGAGCTGTTTTTT. This translates into CASSQGAGSNTGELFF.

The chain joins TRBV4-2 to TRBJ2-2; 8 nucleotides line up with TRBD1. The CDR3 is made up of 17 amino acids. The V and J ends lost 0 bases and 3 bases, in that order; junction bases with no gene match: 6. In germline, CDR1 is LGHNA, CDR2 YNFKEQ. CDR3 bases: TGTGCCAGCAGCCAAGAAGGAGCAGGGGGCTACACCGGGGAGCTGTTTTTT. The encoded protein is CASSQEGAGGYTGELFF.

The CDR3 is CASSFQDSSAQPQHF. The CDR3 nucleotides are TGTGCCAGCAGTTTCCAGGACAGTTCGGCTCAGCCCCAGCATTTT. This chain uses TRBV27 with TRBJ1-5; TRBD1 is a possible D gene (6 bases). Trimming pared 3 bases from V and 6 bases from J, leaving 15 bases between. CDR1 and CDR2 (germline): MNHEY, SMNVEV (reference sequence). The CDR3 spans 15 residues.

The rearrangement joins TRBV27 to TRBJ2-7; no reliable D call. Trimming pared 0 bases from V and 6 bases from J, leaving 12 bases between. Germline V CDR1 and CDR2: MNHEY, SMNVEV (reference sequence). The CDR3 runs to 14 residues. This CDR3 reads CASSLSSGLGEQYF. In nucleotides, the CDR3 is TGTGCCAGCAGTTTATCTTCCGGGCTTGGCGAGCAGTACTTC.

The chain links TRBV4-1 to TRBJ2-3; the match to TRBD1 covers 7 bases. Germline V lookup: CDR1 MGHRA, CDR2 YSYEKL. The CDR3 is 16 amino acids. J gave up 2 bases and V 0 bases, and 5 bases lay outside the gene matches. This CDR3 reads CASSQDVGQSTDTQYF. The CDR3 DNA reads as TGCGCCAGCAGCCAAGACGTGGGACAGTCCACAGATACGCAGTATTTT.

J is TRBJ1-2 and V is TRBV11-2; no clear D gene. The V and J ends lost 1 base and 4 bases respectively, with 19 bases between them. The CDR3 totals 17 residues. In germline, CDR1 is SGHAT, CDR2 FQNNGV. The CDR3 bases are TGTGCCAGCAGCTTAGTCCCCTTGCAGTCTACATTCTATGGCTACACCTTC. Translating it yields CASSLVPLQSTFYGYTF.

The chain joins TRBV11-3 to TRBJ1-1; D is undetermined. This CDR3 region has 13 residues. Germline values: CDR1 SGHNT, CDR2 YENEEA. V was pared by 3 bases and J by 6 bases, with 11 bases between. CDR3 loop: CASSFSSKAEAFF. In DNA form, the CDR3 reads TGTGCCAGCAGCTTCAGTTCTAAAGCTGAAGCTTTCTTT.

The chain carries TRBV9 and TRBJ2-1; D is perhaps TRBD2 (6 bases). The germline CDR1 and CDR2 sequences are SGDLS and YYNGEE. The germline V and J ends were trimmed by 0 bases and 6 bases, with 16 bases remaining between them. The CDR3 contains 16 residues. The DNA for the CDR3 is TGTGCCAGCAGCGTAGCATTTCGCCGGGGGATCAATGAGCAGTTCTTC. This translates into CASSVAFRRGINEQFF.

The CDR3: CASRAGGHSGNTIYF. The CDR3 DNA follows: TGTGCCAGCAGGGCGGGAGGCCACTCTGGAAACACCATATATTTT. This chain joins TRBV13 and TRBJ1-3; no definite D call. The CDR3 is 15 amino acids. V shed 6 bases and J shed 0 bases, with 12 bases lying between them. Per the germline V gene, CDR1 is PRHDT and CDR2 is FYEKMQ (reference sequence).

This clone was observed a single time. This chain joins TRBV23-1 and TRBJ1-4, with 9 positions matching TRBD1. TRBV23-1 is recorded as an ORF, its role being uncertain. The V and J ends lost 2 bases and 1 base, in that order; junction bases with no gene match: 8. The CDR3 totals 18 residues. The CDR3 loop reads CASSQPTTGGGTNEKLFF. Here the CDR3 DNA reads TGCGCCAGCAGTCAACCGACGACAGGGGGAGGAACTAATGAAAAACTGTTTTTT.

The chain joins TRBV27 to TRBJ1-2, with 11 bases that match TRBD1. The CDR3 has 14 amino acids. CDR1 and CDR2 from the germline V gene are MNHEY and SMNVEV (reference sequence). The trim removed 3 bases at V and 7 bases at J, leaving 4 bases unmatched. The CDR3 region is CASSLDRGQIGYTF. DNA for the CDR3: TGTGCCAGCAGTTTGGACAGGGGGCAGATTGGCTACACCTTC.

The gene calls are TRBV29-1 and TRBJ2-7, with D hard to call. The ends were cut back, 5 bases at V and 3 bases at J, with 8 bases in the middle. The V gene's germline CDR1 is SQVTM and CDR2 ANQGSEA. The length of the CDR3 is 11 residues. CDR3 DNA: TGCAGCGTTCCAGTGCTCTACGAGCAGTACTTC. It encodes CSVPVLYEQYF.